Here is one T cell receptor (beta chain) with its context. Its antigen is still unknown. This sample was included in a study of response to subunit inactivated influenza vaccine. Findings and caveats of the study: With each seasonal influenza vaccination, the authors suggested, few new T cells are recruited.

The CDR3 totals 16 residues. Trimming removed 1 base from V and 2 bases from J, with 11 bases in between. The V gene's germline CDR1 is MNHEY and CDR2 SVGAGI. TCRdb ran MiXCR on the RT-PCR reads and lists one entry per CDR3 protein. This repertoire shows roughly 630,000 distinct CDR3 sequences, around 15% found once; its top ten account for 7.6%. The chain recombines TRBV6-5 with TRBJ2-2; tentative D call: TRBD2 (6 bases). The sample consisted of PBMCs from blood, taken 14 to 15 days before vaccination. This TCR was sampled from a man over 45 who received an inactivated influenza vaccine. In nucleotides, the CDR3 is TGTGCCAGCAGTTACTTCGGGGGAGTTAACACCGGGGAGCTGTTTTTT. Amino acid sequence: CASSYFGGVNTGELFF.